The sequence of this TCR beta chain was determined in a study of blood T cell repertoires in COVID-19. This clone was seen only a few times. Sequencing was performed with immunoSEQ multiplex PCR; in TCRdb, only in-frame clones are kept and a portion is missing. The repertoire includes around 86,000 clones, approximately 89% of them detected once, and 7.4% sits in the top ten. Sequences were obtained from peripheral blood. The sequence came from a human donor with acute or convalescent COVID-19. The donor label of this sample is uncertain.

CDR3 sequence: CASKRSRTGGGNQPQHF. In nucleotides, the CDR3 is TGTGCCAGTAAAAGGTCGAGGACAGGGGGAGGCAATCAGCCCCAGCATTTT. The rearrangement links TRBV19 to TRBJ1-5, with 10 nucleotides matching TRBD1. J gave up 2 bases and V 7 bases, and 11 bases lay outside the gene matches. From germline, CDR1 is LNHDA and CDR2 SQIVND (reference sequence). This CDR3 region has 17 residues.